The clone carrying this TCR beta chain was seen a single time. What it binds is not known. The data belong to a study of PD-1 blockade in classical Hodgkin lymphoma. General observations from the study: Undefined causes, possibly disease activity or prior therapy, underlie the repertoire differences.

Data came from immunoSEQ multiplex PCR; TCRdb stores just in-frame clones and leaves some out. The sample lists fewer than 50,000 clones, about 86% seen once, with about 6% in the top ten. Every patient experienced relapse after autologous stem cell transplantation, and brentuximab vedotin exposure varied. The CDR3 contains 15 residues. Per the germline V gene, CDR1 is SGHRS and CDR2 is YFSETQ. Trimming cost V 0 bases and J 7 bases, with 13 bases left between them. The chain recombines TRBV5-1 with TRBJ1-4; no definite D call. This TCR came from a human donor with classical Hodgkin lymphoma. Sequenced material: peripheral blood mononuclear cells (PBMCs), taken before the second cycle of nivolumab. The DNA of the CDR3 is TGCGCCAGCAGCTTGGCCTGGAATTCGGGTGAAAAACTGTTTTTT. Translation gives CASSLAWNSGEKLFF.